These 30 T cell receptor beta chains share one sample of origin, sequenced in a study of quantifying T cell responses using KT2 cells. Study as a whole: RNA was reverse transcribed with TCR alpha and beta constant-region primers.

Each cDNA got a UMI-containing oligo ligated at its 3' end. An equimolar mix of RC1.1 and RC1.2 primed the beta chain across TRBC1 and TRBC2. Each CDR3 protein gets one entry after TCRdb re-called the UMI-ligation and nested PCR reads with MiXCR. The sample records some 34,000 distinct CDR3 sequences, 9% to 12% being singletons. Sequenced sample: PBMCs spiked with cells of the T cell clone KT2. The receptor source for this set is a human donor.

This clonotype was observed a handful of times. The gene calls are TRBV20-1 and TRBJ2-1, with 8 bases fitting TRBD2. CDR3 length: 11 residues. Germline CDR1 DFQATT, CDR2 SNEGSKA (reference sequence). The CDR3 protein is CIAGRYNEQFF. The CDR3, as DNA: TGCATAGCGGGAAGGTACAATGAGCAGTTCTTC.

Ten or more counts support this clonotype. The chain joins TRBV23-1 to TRBJ1-2; D ambiguous. TRBV23-1 is treated as an ORF (open reading frame) with a function not yet certain. The CDR3 is 14 residues long. The V end was cut by 4 bases, the J end by 4 bases, with 13 bases between. The CDR3 DNA reads as TGCGCCAGCAGTCTGGGGAGTCGGTGCTATGGCTACACCTTC. Its translation: CASSLGSRCYGYTF.

This clonotype has a handful of counts. DNA for the CDR3: TGTGCCACGGGCGTCTTTAGCTCCTACGAGCAGTACTTC. It translates to CATGVFSSYEQYF. The rearrangement joins TRBV24-1 to TRBJ2-7; D remains ambiguous. The CDR3 is 13 residues long. V lost 10 bases and J lost 0, with 12 bases in between. From germline, CDR1 is KGHDR and CDR2 SFDVKD.

V gene TRBV7-2 combines with J gene TRBJ2-3; 10 bases fit TRBD2. The germline CDR1 and CDR2 sequences are SGHTA and FQGNSA. The CDR3 length is 16 residues. V lost 0 bases and J lost 1; bases outside the gene matches: 1. The chain's CDR3 is CASSLAGTSGTDTQYF. CDR3 sequence (DNA): TGTGCCAGCAGCTTAGCTGGGACTAGCGGCACAGATACGCAGTATTTT.

The chain has TRBV9 and TRBJ2-3; D is perhaps TRBD2 (6 bases). Per germline, CDR1 SGDLS and CDR2 YYNGEE. The CDR3 has 17 amino acids. Trimming removed 4 bases at V and 1 base at J, with 19 bases between. The DNA for the CDR3 is TGTGCCAGCAGCCCCCGTGGTGAGACTAGTGGCACAGATACGCAGTATTTT. It codes for CASSPRGETSGTDTQYF.

This clonotype turned up a few times. The gene calls are TRBV27 and TRBJ2-7; weak D call: TRBD2 (6 bases). CDR3 size: 14 residues. In germline, CDR1 is MNHEY, CDR2 SMNVEV (reference sequence). Deletions cut 2 bases from V and 6 bases from J, with 14 bases between. CDR3 bases: TGTGCCAGCAGTTTACGGACTACTGCCTCCGAGCAGTACTTC. Its translation: CASSLRTTASEQYF.

The table lists this clonotype with many counts. The genes are TRBV6-5 and TRBJ2-1; D gene unclear. This CDR3 has 19 residues. Germline V gene data show CDR1 as MNHEY and CDR2 as SVGAGI. V was shortened by 0 bases and J by 6 bases, with 24 bases between the two germline ends. CDR3 residues: CASSYSITSRLLRPNEQFF. CDR3 nucleotides: TGTGCCAGCAGTTACTCGATCACGTCCCGGCTTCTCCGCCCCAATGAGCAGTTCTTC.

This clonotype has only a few counts. The chain uses TRBV14 and TRBJ2-5, with D possibly being TRBD1 or TRBD2 (5 bases each). The CDR3 consists of 15 residues. The germline CDR1 and CDR2 sequences are SGHDN and FVKESK. V was pared by 3 bases and J by 1 base, with 12 bases between. CDR3 protein: CASSQLSGTQETQYF. The CDR3 nucleotides are TGTGCCAGCAGCCAGCTCTCCGGGACCCAAGAGACCCAGTACTTC.

V is TRBV18 and J is TRBJ2-1, with TRBD1 identical over 8 bases. V shed 3 bases, J shed 8 bases, and the junction held 9 bases outside the gene matches. This CDR3 comprises 15 residues. In germline, CDR1 is KGHSH, CDR2 LQKENI. The CDR3 DNA reads as TGTGCCAGCTCACCTCCGGACAGGGTGTTAGATGAGCAGTTCTTC. Its translation: CASSPPDRVLDEQFF.

In its sample, this clonotype was seen a few times. The chain combines TRBV20-1 with TRBJ1-2, with D possibly being TRBD1 (5 bases). The V end was cut by 1 base, the J end by 3 bases, with 12 bases between. CDR3 length equals 14 residues. Per the germline V gene, CDR1 is DFQATT and CDR2 is SNEGSKA (reference sequence). CDR3 bases: TGCAGTGCTAGAGTCCCAGGGAGGGACTATGGCTACACCTTC. Its translation: CSARVPGRDYGYTF.

The CDR3 coding sequence is TGCAGCGTTCCAACAGATACGCAGTATTTT. Translation gives CSVPTDTQYF. V and J are TRBV29-1 and TRBJ2-3; D is unclear. CDR1 and CDR2 (germline): SQVTM, ANQGSEA. CDR3 size: 10 residues. Between the trimmed V and J ends, which lost 5 bases and 3 bases, there was a span of 3 bases.

There are many counts of this clonotype. The chain recombines TRBV2 with TRBJ2-1; maybe TRBD2 (5 bases). Germline V CDR1 and CDR2: SNHLY, FYNNEI. The CDR3 has 11 amino acids. V was pared by 7 bases and J by 9 bases, with 10 bases between. The DNA of the CDR3 is TGTGCCAGCATCGCGGGCGGTGAGCAGTTCTTC. Its translation: CASIAGGEQFF.

There are many counts of this clonotype. The V and J genes are TRBV4-3 and TRBJ2-1, with D perhaps given as TRBD1 or TRBD2 (5 bases each). CDR1 and CDR2 from the germline V gene are LGHNA and YSLEER. This CDR3 is 14 amino acids long. Trimming removed 3 bases from V and 7 bases from J, with 13 bases in between. The CDR3 here is CASSQGPTGNEQFF. The CDR3 DNA reads as TGCGCCAGCAGCCAGGGACCCACTGGGAATGAGCAGTTCTTC.

This clonotype was observed at least ten times. The chain couples TRBV7-2 to TRBJ2-3; TRBD2 agrees at 7 bases. Germline-derived CDR1 and CDR2 are SGHTA and FQGNSA. V lost 5 bases and J lost 2; bases outside the gene matches: 4. The CDR3 has 14 amino acids. CDR3 nucleotide sequence: TGTGCCAGCAGCCCTGGGACTAACACAGATACGCAGTATTTT. Translated, it gives CASSPGTNTDTQYF.

With regard to this clonotype: One junction end does not reproduce the germline sequence, and a read error may be involved. V and J are TRBV7-7 and TRBJ2-7, with TRBD2 as a possible D gene (6 bases). CDR3 length: 13 amino acids. From germline, CDR1 is SSHAT and CDR2 FNYEAQ (reference sequence). In nucleotides, the CDR3 is TGTGCTAGCAGCTTAGCGGCGGGAAACGAGCAGTACTTC. Translating gives CASSLAAGNEQYF.

This clonotype showed up many times. The rearrangement uses TRBV29-1 and TRBJ2-1, with a weak D call TRBD2 (6 bases). CDR1 and CDR2 from the germline V gene are SQVTM and ANQGSEA. The ends were cut back, 6 bases at V and 3 bases at J, with 15 bases in the middle. CDR3 length: 14 residues. In nucleotides, the CDR3 is TGCAGCGTCCCCTGGGTGGAGGGCTACAATGAGCAGTTCTTC. Protein sequence: CSVPWVEGYNEQFF.

There are many counts of this clonotype. The chain has TRBV5-1 and TRBJ1-4; tentative D call: TRBD1 (6 bases). This CDR3 is built from 15 residues. Trimming pared 0 bases from V and 6 bases from J, leaving 12 bases between. Germline V CDR1 and CDR2: SGHRS, YFSETQ. The CDR3 region is CASSLGTVMDEKLFF. Here the CDR3 DNA reads TGCGCCAGCAGCTTGGGGACAGTAATGGATGAAAAACTGTTTTTT.

The gene calls are TRBV28 and TRBJ2-7; D is undetermined. Germline V gene lookup returns CDR1 MDHEN and CDR2 SYDVKM. This CDR3 comprises 14 residues. The ends were cut back, 3 bases at V and 7 bases at J, with 16 bases in the middle. This CDR3 reads CASSFRRLVGEQYF. The DNA of the CDR3 is TGTGCCAGCAGTTTTCGACGACTGGTGGGTGAGCAGTACTTC. The variable domain in full, completed from reference TRBV28 and TRBJ2-7, reads DVKVTQSSRYLVKRTGEKVFLECVQDMDHENMFWYRQDPGLGLRLIYFSYDVKMKEKGDIPEGYSVSREKKERFSLILESASTNQTSMYLCASSFRRLVGEQYFGPGTRLTVT.

This clonotype was observed a few times. The rearrangement joins TRBV7-3 to TRBJ2-5, with 7 nucleotides matching TRBD2. This CDR3 spans 16 amino acids. V shed 2 bases, J shed 5 bases, and the junction held 11 bases outside the gene matches. Per germline, CDR1 SGHTA and CDR2 FQGTGA. The CDR3 DNA sequence: TGTGCCAGCAGCTTATGGTCGCGGGAGCGGTTGGAGACCCAGTACTTC. As protein: CASSLWSRERLETQYF. The entire variable domain, with the rest obtained from reference TRBV7-3 and TRBJ2-5, is as follows: GAGVSQTPSNKVTEKGKYVELRCDPISGHTALYWYRQSLGQGPEFLIYFQGTGAADDSGLPNDRFFAVRPEGSVSTLKIQRTERGDSAVYLCASSLWSRERLETQYFGPGTRLLVL.

The rearrangement links TRBV7-9 to TRBJ1-6; no firm D call. The CDR3 contains 12 residues. Germline V CDR1 and CDR2: SEHNR, FQNEAQ (reference sequence). The V gene lost 5 bases and the J gene lost 7 bases, with 6 bases spanning the gap. In DNA, the CDR3 is TGTGCCAGCAGCCCGATAAATTCACCCCTCCACTTT. It yields the protein CASSPINSPLHF. Filled out from reference TRBV7-9 and TRBJ1-6, the complete variable domain reads DTGVSQNPRHKITKRGQNVTFRCDPISEHNRLYWYRQTLGQGPEFLTYFQNEAQLEKSRLLSDRFSAERPKGSFSTLEIQRTEQGDSAMYLCASSPINSPLHFGNGTRLTVT.

The chain recombines TRBV7-9 with TRBJ2-1, with TRBD2 identical over 7 bases. This CDR3 comprises 15 residues. The V gene end was trimmed by 7 bases and the J gene end by 0 bases; junction bases not matched to a gene: 6. From germline, CDR1 is SEHNR and CDR2 FQNEAQ (reference sequence). CDR3: CASKAGVGSYNEQFF. The CDR3 region has the DNA TGTGCCAGCAAGGCGGGAGTAGGCTCCTACAATGAGCAGTTCTTC.

This clonotype occurred a few times. The chain employs TRBV14 and TRBJ1-1; TRBD1 matches 7 bases. This CDR3 has 16 amino acids. Unmatched junction bases numbered 8, after V lost 3 bases and J lost 1 base. The V gene's germline CDR1 is SGHDN and CDR2 FVKESK. The CDR3: CASSQSRDRKNTEAFF. The CDR3 coding sequence is TGTGCCAGCAGCCAGTCCCGGGACAGAAAGAACACTGAAGCTTTCTTT. The full variable domain, in which reference TRBV14 and TRBJ1-1 provide the parts outside the CDR3, is EAGVTQFPSHSVIEKGQTVTLRCDPISGHDNLYWYRRVMGKEIKFLLHFVKESKQDESGMPNNRFLAERTGGTYSTLKVQPAELEDSGVYFCASSQSRDRKNTEAFFGQGTRLTVV.

The rearrangement uses TRBV10-3 and TRBJ1-1; D unclear. In germline, CDR1 is ENHRY, CDR2 SYGVKD. This CDR3 has 13 residues. V was trimmed by 0 bases and J by 1 base, leaving 3 bases between them. The CDR3 here is CAISESGNTEAFF. The CDR3 bases are TGTGCCATCAGTGAGTCTGGGAACACTGAAGCTTTCTTT.

This clonotype was seen ten or more times. V usage is TRBV2 and J usage is TRBJ2-1; 9 bases match TRBD1. The germline V gene has CDR1 SNHLY and CDR2 FYNNEI. Trimming removed 4 bases from V and 3 bases from J; junction bases left unmatched: 4. CDR3 length: 15 amino acids. CDR3 nucleotides: TGTGCCAGCAGTGTAAGGACAGGGGTCTACAATGAGCAGTTCTTC. This sequence encodes CASSVRTGVYNEQFF.

The chain is built from TRBV29-1 and TRBJ2-2; D possibly corresponds to TRBD2 (5 bases). CDR1 is SQVTM and CDR2 is ANQGSEA in the germline V gene. There are 13 residues in the CDR3. Trimming removed 6 bases at V and 0 bases at J, with 8 bases between. In nucleotides, the CDR3 is TGCAGCGTGGACTCATCGAACACCGGGGAGCTGTTTTTT. This translates into CSVDSSNTGELFF.

The rearrangement uses TRBV3-1 and TRBJ2-3; D is unclear. The CDR3 runs to 15 residues. Trimming took 2 bases from V and 0 from J, leaving 9 bases between them. Germline CDR1 LGHDT, CDR2 YNNKEL (reference sequence). The CDR3 is CASSQSTMSTDTQYF. The CDR3 region has the DNA TGTGCCAGCAGCCAAAGTACTATGAGCACAGATACGCAGTATTTT.

In its sample, this clonotype was seen once. The J gene is TRBJ2-7, the V gene TRBV14; D not resolved. V gave up 2 bases and J gave up 3 bases, with 14 bases separating them. The CDR3 length is 15 residues. Germline CDR1 reads SGHDN; CDR2 reads FVKESK. CDR3 sequence (DNA): TGTGCCAGCAGCCAATTCGCAGGCAGTCGCTACGAGCAGTACTTC. This sequence encodes CASSQFAGSRYEQYF.

This chain uses TRBV27 with TRBJ2-6; no clear D gene. The CDR3 spans 15 residues. Germline V gene sequence: CDR1 MNHEY, CDR2 SMNVEV (reference sequence). The V gene lost 0 bases and the J gene lost 1 base, with 4 bases spanning the gap. CDR3 loop: CASSLSHSGANVLTF. For the CDR3, the DNA is TGTGCCAGCAGTTTATCCCATTCTGGGGCCAACGTCCTGACTTTC.

This clonotype appeared many times. The V call is TRBV6-5, the J call TRBJ2-4; maybe TRBD2 (6 bases). This CDR3 spans 13 amino acids. Germline CDR1 reads MNHEY; CDR2 reads SVGAGI. Deletions cut 4 bases from V and 9 bases from J, with 13 bases between. CDR3 in amino acids: CASSFSDGGIQYF. DNA for the CDR3: TGTGCCAGCAGTTTCTCAGACGGGGGCATTCAGTACTTC.

This clonotype was observed a few times. The V call is TRBV6-2 or TRBV6-3, the J call TRBJ2-1; 12 positions match TRBD2. Trimming removed 5 bases from V and 2 bases from J; junction bases left unmatched: 1. The CDR3 consists of 15 residues. Germline V gene lookup returns CDR1 MNHEY and CDR2 SVGEGT. CDR3 loop: CASSRTSGTYNEQFF. For the CDR3, the DNA is TGTGCCAGCAGTCGGACTAGCGGGACCTACAATGAGCAGTTCTTC.